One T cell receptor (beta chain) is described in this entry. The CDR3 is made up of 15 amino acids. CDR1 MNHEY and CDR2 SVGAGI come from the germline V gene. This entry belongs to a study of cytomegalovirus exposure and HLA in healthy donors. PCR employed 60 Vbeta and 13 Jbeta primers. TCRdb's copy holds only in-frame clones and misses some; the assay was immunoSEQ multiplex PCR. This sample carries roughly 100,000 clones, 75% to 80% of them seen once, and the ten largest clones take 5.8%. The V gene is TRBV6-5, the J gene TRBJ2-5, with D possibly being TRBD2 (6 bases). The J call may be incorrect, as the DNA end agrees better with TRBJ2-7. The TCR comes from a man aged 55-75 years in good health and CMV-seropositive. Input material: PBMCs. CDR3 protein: CASSYSQGAGYEQYF. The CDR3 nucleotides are TGTGCCAGCAGTTACTCGCAAGGAGCGGGTTACGAGCAGTACTTC.